This TCR beta chain was sequenced in a study of cytomegalovirus exposure and HLA in healthy donors. Study overall: The 120 or so validation repertoires matched the 500 to 750 first-cohort repertoires in platform, a later analysis reported. General study results and limits: According to a subsequent analysis, TCR clusters from the first cohort were inclined to appear together in the roughly 120 validation repertoires.

Libraries were prepared by immunoSEQ multiplex PCR; TCRdb keeps only in-frame clonotypes and omits some of them. The sample has 200,000 to 250,000 clones; about nine tenths are singletons. Germline V gene sequence: CDR1 MDHEN, CDR2 SYDVKM. Unmatched junction bases numbered 2, after V lost 2 bases and J lost 1 base. The CDR3 runs 15 residues. Concerning this clone itself: Its specificity is unknown.

Specimen: PBMCs. The TCR was taken from a woman aged 18-29 years in good health and CMV-seropositive. This chain joins TRBV28 and TRBJ2-3; TRBD1 matches at 8 bases. CDR3 sequence reads: CASSLPGGGTDTQYF. Written as DNA, the CDR3 is TGTGCCAGCAGTTTACCAGGGGGCGGCACAGATACGCAGTATTTT.